Sequencing of this TCR beta chain was carried out in a study of T cell repertoires in cytomegalovirus infection. Study overall: The authors relied on CMV epitopes, both recently identified HLA-C-restricted and well-studied HLA-B-restricted. Signatures in public TCR beta sequences pointed to both CMV infection and matching HLA type. Study results and caveats: Of the TCR beta families, the public ones yielded a cumulative frequency that identified carriers of CMV plus the relevant HLA. HLA-C-restricted, CMV-specific TCR beta clonotypes were dominant ex vivo.

This CDR3 has 15 amino acids. Trimming pared 0 bases from V and 4 bases from J, leaving 9 bases between. One entry per CDR3 protein, called by TCRdb with MiXCR from the reads. The table shows under 850,000 distinct CDR3 sequences, with roughly 36% occurring only once. A word on this clonotype: No antigen is known for it.

The source was cultured PBMCs, collected from culture after CMV antigen stimulation. J is TRBJ2-2 and V is TRBV23-1, with D possibly TRBD2 on 5 matching bases. TRBV23-1 is an ORF, with its function uncertain. The clonotype was recovered from a human donor in good health (CMV status not recorded). Some clones in this sample may be carry-over from other donors' samples. CDR3: CASSQSSGSTGELFF. CDR3 sequence (DNA): TGCGCCAGCAGTCAATCCTCGGGGAGCACCGGGGAGCTGTTTTTT.